This T cell receptor beta chain was sequenced in a study of T cells in Graves' hyperthyroidism and ophthalmopathy. CDR1 is SGHRS, CDR2 YFSETQ, per germline. Trimming pared 4 bases from V and 4 bases from J, leaving 12 bases between. CDR3 length equals 14 residues. At least ten counts were recorded for this clonotype. The investigators amplified TCR beta CDR3 regions from RNA transcripts. During a first-round RT-PCR of the TCR CDR3, the HTBI primer set was used. A single record per CDR3 protein comes from TCRdb applying MiXCR to the multiplex PCR reads. The sample lists 300,000 or so distinct CDR3 sequences; 16% were seen once.

This clonotype was sampled from a man younger than 40 with Graves' hyperthyroidism. The sample was blood. The chain uses TRBV5-1 and TRBJ2-1; the D gene is possibly TRBD2 (5 bases). CDR3 DNA sequence: TGCGCCAGCAGCCCGGGAACCCTATACAATGAGCAGTTCTTC. Protein: CASSPGTLYNEQFF. Using reference TRBV5-1 and TRBJ2-1 for the parts outside the CDR3, the full variable domain is KAGVTQTPRYLIKTRGQQVTLSCSPISGHRSVSWYQQTPGQGLQFLFEYFSETQRNKGNFPGRFSGRQFSNSRSEMNVSTLELGDSALYLCASSPGTLYNEQFFGPGTRLTVL.